Listed below are T cell receptor beta chains from one sample, sequenced in a study of blood T cell repertoires in COVID-19. Using immunoSEQ multiplex PCR, the repertoire was profiled, and TCRdb retains in-frame clones only, with some absent. Of about 49,000 clones listed, about 85% are singletons. Sequencing was performed on peripheral blood. The receptors originated from a human donor in a cohort sampled during active COVID-19. The CDR3 runs from the conserved cysteine through the conserved F or W. A D gene is named only where the DNA matches it firmly. Clone size is given for some rows only: seen once, a few or many times, or a class if the clone is expanded.

>TRBD1|.|TRBJ2-3|15|TRBV28
CASSDRGLSTDTQYF
TGTGCCAGCAGTGACAGGGGGCTGAGCACAGATACGCAGTATTTT
>TRBD1|.|TRBJ1-2|11|TRBV28
CASRTGFGYTF
TGTGCCAGCAGGACAGGGTTTGGCTACACCTTC
>.|once|TRBJ2-1|15|TRBV5-1
CASSLVSEAYNEQFF
TGCGCCAGCAGCCTTGTGTCTGAGGCTTACAATGAGCAGTTCTTC
>TRBD2|.|TRBJ2-1|16|TRBV12-5
CASAIIAGVPNNEQFF
TGTGCTAGTGCTATTATAGCGGGAGTGCCAAACAATGAGCAGTTCTTC
>.|.|TRBJ1-2|15|TRBV30
CAWSVQERADYGYTF
TGTGCCTGGAGTGTACAGGAAAGGGCGGACTATGGCTACACCTTC
>.|.|TRBJ2-6|17|TRBV7-6
CASSLRQGLSGANVLTF
TGTGCCAGCAGCCTCAGACAGGGACTCTCTGGGGCCAACGTCCTGACTTTC
>.|.|TRBJ2-2|19|TRBV18
CASSLAQKEKEKNTGELFF
TGTGCCAGCTCACTTGCCCAAAAAGAAAAGGAGAAGAACACCGGGGAGCTGTTTTTT
>.|.|TRBJ1-6|15|TRBV11-2
CASSRIDIALSPLHF
TGTGCCAGCAGCCGCATAGATATCGCGTTGTCACCCCTCCACTTT
>.|.|TRBJ2-7|14|TRBV7-9
CASSLSERVHEQYF
TGTGCCAGCAGCTTATCGGAGCGGGTACACGAGCAGTACTTC
>TRBD2|few|TRBJ2-3|14|TRBV7-9
CASNVGLAADTQYF
TGTGCCAGCAACGTCGGACTAGCAGCAGATACGCAGTATTTT
>.|.|TRBJ2-3|13|TRBV5-6
CASSFVRGDTQYF
TGTGCCAGCAGCTTTGTACGGGGGGATACGCAGTATTTT
>TRBD1|.|TRBJ1-5|15|TRBV20-1
CSASGQAYSNQPQHF
TGCAGTGCAAGTGGACAGGCTTATAGCAATCAGCCCCAGCATTTT
>TRBD1|.|TRBJ1-5|16|TRBV19
CASSTLRDRGRQPQHF
TGTGCCAGTAGTACGCTCCGGGACAGGGGTCGTCAGCCCCAGCATTTT
>TRBD2|.|TRBJ2-3|15|TRBV7-9
CASTFGTSGTDTQYF
TGTGCCAGCACGTTCGGGACTAGCGGCACAGATACGCAGTATTTT
>.|.|TRBJ1-1|14|TRBV11-2
CASSPDPGATEAFF
TGTGCCAGCAGCCCCGACCCCGGAGCCACTGAAGCTTTCTTT
>.|.|TRBJ2-7|13|TRBV2
CASSGVVSYEQYF
TGTGCCAGCAGTGGAGTGGTCTCCTACGAGCAGTACTTC
>.|.|TRBJ1-4|12|TRBV21-1
CASSHRDEKLFF
TGTGCCAGCAGCCACAGGGACGAAAAACTGTTTTTT
>TRBD2|.|TRBJ2-1|14|TRBV5-1
CASSLAGEFNEQFF
TGCGCCAGCAGCCTAGCGGGGGAGTTCAATGAGCAGTTCTTC
>.|few|TRBJ1-1|13|TRBV10-1
CASSELRTSEAFF
TGCGCCAGCAGTGAGCTTCGGACATCCGAAGCTTTCTTT
>TRBD2|.|TRBJ2-5|15|TRBV5-1
CASSLSGISRETQYF
TGCGCCAGCAGCTTGAGCGGGATTAGTAGGGAGACCCAGTACTTC
>TRBD1|.|TRBJ2-7|17|TRBV3-1/TRBV3-2
CASSQSPDRGLTYEQYF
TGTGCCAGCAGCCAATCCCCGGACAGGGGGCTTACCTACGAGCAGTACTTC
>.|few|TRBJ1-5|15|TRBV2
CASSRTENSNQPQHF
TGTGCCAGCAGCCGGACAGAAAATAGCAATCAGCCCCAGCATTTT
>.|.|TRBJ2-4|13|TRBV19
CATAGEAKNIQYF
TGTGCCACCGCCGGAGAAGCCAAAAACATTCAGTACTTC
>.|.|TRBJ1-5|13|TRBV27
CASSLQTGQPQHF
TGTGCCAGCAGTTTACAGACGGGTCAGCCCCAGCATTTT
>TRBD2|.|TRBJ2-3|17|TRBV3-1/TRBV3-2
CASSTRLAGISTDTQYF
TGTGCCAGCAGCACACGACTAGCGGGGATTAGCACAGATACGCAGTATTTT
>TRBD1|.|TRBJ2-3|16|TRBV11-2
CASSHQGQFVADTQYF
TGTGCCAGCTCTCACCAGGGACAGTTTGTTGCAGATACGCAGTATTTT
>TRBD2|.|TRBJ2-7|14|TRBV7-3
CASSPGTSGYEQYF
TGTGCCAGCAGCCCCGGGACTAGCGGCTACGAGCAGTACTTC
>.|.|TRBJ2-5|13|TRBV11-2
CASRRGYQETQYF
TGTGCCAGCCGTCGGGGGTACCAAGAGACCCAGTACTTC
>TRBD2|.|TRBJ2-1|14|TRBV25-1
CASRLAGGPHEQFF
TGTGCCAGTCGACTAGCGGGGGGGCCTCATGAGCAGTTCTTC
>.|once|TRBJ2-7|13|TRBV3-1/TRBV3-2
CASSPGGTYEQYF
TGTGCCAGCAGCCCCGGTGGTACCTACGAGCAGTACTTC
>TRBD2|.|TRBJ2-1|15|TRBV9
CASSATSGSHNEQFF
TGTGCCAGCAGCGCAACTAGCGGGAGCCACAATGAGCAGTTCTTC
>.|.|TRBJ1-1|15|TRBV18
CASSPPLTGNTEAFF
TGTGCCAGCTCACCTCCGCTAACAGGGAACACTGAAGCTTTCTTT
>.|few|TRBJ1-1|14|TRBV28
CASSPARGASEAFF
TGTGCCAGCAGTCCCGCCCGGGGGGCTTCTGAAGCTTTCTTT
>.|.|TRBJ1-2|14|TRBV15
CATSRARGGGGYTF
TGTGCCACCAGCAGAGCCAGGGGCGGGGGGGGCTACACCTTC
>TRBD1|.|TRBJ1-1|16|TRBV5-1
CASSLVGQGRRSEAFF
TGCGCCAGCAGCTTGGTAGGACAGGGCAGGCGATCTGAAGCTTTCTTT
>TRBD2|.|TRBJ2-1|14|TRBV5-5
CASSLLAGFDEQFF
TGTGCCAGCAGCTTACTAGCGGGGTTCGATGAGCAGTTCTTC
>TRBD1|.|TRBJ2-7|13|TRBV2
CASSADRGYEQYF
TGTGCCAGCAGCGCCGACAGGGGATACGAGCAGTACTTC
>TRBD1|.|TRBJ1-1|14|TRBV2
CASRDRGRVSEAFF
TGTGCCAGCAGGGACAGGGGGAGAGTGAGTGAAGCTTTCTTT
>.|.|TRBJ2-1|15|TRBV4-3
CASSQTVQSYNEQFF
TGCGCCAGCAGCCAAACCGTTCAGTCCTACAATGAGCAGTTCTTC
>TRBD1|.|TRBJ2-5|15|TRBV18
CASSLGTGKQETQYF
TGTGCCAGCTCGCTCGGGACAGGGAAACAAGAGACCCAGTACTTC
>TRBD2|.|TRBJ2-2|16|TRBV6-2/TRBV6-3
CASSPPAGVGTGELFF
TGTGCCAGCAGCCCTCCAGCGGGAGTGGGTACCGGGGAGCTGTTTTTT
>TRBD1|.|TRBJ1-3|16|TRBV7-2
CASSLVGGQAGNTIYF
TGTGCCAGCAGCTTAGTCGGAGGACAGGCTGGAAACACCATATATTTT
>TRBD2|once|TRBJ2-7|15|TRBV5-1
CASSLASGNYYEQYF
TGCGCCAGCAGCTTGGCTAGCGGGAACTACTACGAGCAGTACTTC
>TRBD2|.|TRBJ2-7|15|TRBV27
CASSLTSGRSYEQYF
TGTGCCAGCAGTTTAACTAGCGGGAGGTCCTACGAGCAGTACTTC
>TRBD2|.|TRBJ2-5|16|TRBV7-7
CASSPQRGERIGTQYF
TGTGCTAGCAGCCCGCAGCGGGGCGAACGGATTGGGACCCAGTACTTC
>TRBD1|.|TRBJ1-3|16|TRBV18
CASSLGQGGSGNTIYF
TGTGCCAGCTCACTGGGACAGGGAGGCTCTGGAAACACCATATATTTT
>TRBD1|.|TRBJ1-2|15|TRBV29-1
CSVGGTGGGGYGYTF
TGCAGCGTCGGCGGGACAGGGGGAGGTGGCTATGGCTACACCTTC
>TRBD1|once|TRBJ2-2|15|TRBV6-5
CASSYDRGPTGELFF
TGTGCCAGCAGTTACGACAGGGGACCCACCGGGGAGCTGTTTTTT
>TRBD2|.|TRBJ2-7|13|TRBV24-1
CATSDKLASEQYF
TGTGCCACCAGTGACAAACTAGCGTCCGAGCAGTACTTC